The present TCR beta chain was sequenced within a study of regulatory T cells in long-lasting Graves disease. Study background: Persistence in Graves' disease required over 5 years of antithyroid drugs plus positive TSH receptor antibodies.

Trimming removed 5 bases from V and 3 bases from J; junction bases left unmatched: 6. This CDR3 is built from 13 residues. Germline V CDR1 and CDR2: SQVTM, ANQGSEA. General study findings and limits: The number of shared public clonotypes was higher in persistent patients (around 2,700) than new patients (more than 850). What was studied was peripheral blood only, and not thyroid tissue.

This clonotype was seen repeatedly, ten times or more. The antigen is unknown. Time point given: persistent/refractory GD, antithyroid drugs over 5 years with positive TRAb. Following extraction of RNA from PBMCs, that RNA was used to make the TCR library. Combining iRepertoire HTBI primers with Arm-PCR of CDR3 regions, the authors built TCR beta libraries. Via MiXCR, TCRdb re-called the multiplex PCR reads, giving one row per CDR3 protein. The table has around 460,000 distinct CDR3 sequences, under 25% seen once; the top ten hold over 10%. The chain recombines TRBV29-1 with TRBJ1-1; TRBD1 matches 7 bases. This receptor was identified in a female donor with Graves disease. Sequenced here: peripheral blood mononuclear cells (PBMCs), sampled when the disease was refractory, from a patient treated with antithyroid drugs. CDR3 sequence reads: CSVSEGQDTEAFF. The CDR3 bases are TGCAGCGTTTCAGAAGGACAGGACACTGAAGCTTTCTTT.